This entry is about one TCR beta chain. This clonotype was observed once. Its antigen is not yet known. Base quality data are lacking; no much larger clone is found one base away. Resting on one read, the evidence is weak. Trimming removed 3 bases from V and 5 bases from J; the gene matches leave 6 bases unexplained. CDR1 and CDR2 are read off the germline V gene (reference sequence) as LNHDA and SQIVND. The CDR3, cysteine through phenylalanine, is 14 amino acids long. Only CDR3 DNA is held: 42 bases, read in frame from base 1. The data originate from a study of T cells in Graves' hyperthyroidism and ophthalmopathy (dated by TCRdb to the late 2010s). Looking at the study overall: To identify TCR V-J signatures that set the groups apart, the researchers used a discovery cohort of 95 to 100 patients, made up of around 40 with Graves' ophthalmopathy and approximately 57 with stable Graves' hyperthyroidism. Prospective prediction of ophthalmopathy was tested in an independent validation cohort of 18 to 20 hyperthyroidism patients and roughly 16 patients who later progressed to ophthalmopathy. For training and testing, the roughly 97 patients in the discovery cohort were randomly divided in a 7:3 ratio. In about 6 Graves' hyperthyroidism patients, the study also compared T-cell repertoires from thyroid tissue with T-cell repertoires from blood. Once sampling was done, hyperthyroidism patients were given methimazole at a starting dose of 30 mg daily, whereas ophthalmopathy patients were given high-dose intravenous methylprednisolone. The paper reports TCR Vbeta CDR3 sequencing of 135 peripheral blood samples: 40 to 45 ophthalmopathy, under 80 hyperthyroidism and around 17 progressor patients.

The paper as a whole reports these results and caveats: In validation, progression to ophthalmopathy was predicted by the model with nearly 71% sensitivity and roughly 76% specificity, a median of about 6.8 months before onset. Sample size was not statistically predetermined, and investigators were not blinded to group allocation. Most expanded thyroid clonotypes (frequency above 0.001) were also found in blood, which suggests that blood repertoires may mirror thyroid immune responses. A 13 V-J signature model separated ophthalmopathy from stable hyperthyroidism, with over 85% sensitivity and 81.08% specificity in cross-validation and 80%/75% in testing.

Amplification of TCR beta CDR3 regions was carried out from RNA transcripts. The first round of RT-PCR for the TCR CDR3 was performed with the HTBI primer set and the Qiagen OneStep RT-PCR kit. The libraries were constructed in a second round of multiplex PCR and then size-selected and purified. Paired-end sequencing of the libraries was performed with 100 bp reads on an Illumina HiSeq2000. Per the original workflow: SOAPnuke was used to process the raw data, throwing out any read that contained adapters or uncalled bases, had a mean Phred below 15, or lacked an exact constant-primer or identifier match. COPE v1.2.5 was used to merge high-quality paired reads, and clonotypes were defined as unique nucleotide sequences. MiTCR v1.1 was used to align clonotypes to the IMGT TRBV, TRBD and TRBJ reference segments. The analysis included only V-J combinations with a frequency above 0.0001, which together covered 99% to 99.2% of the repertoires. The TCS score was defined as the ratio of F50 (clonal expansion) to E x V (chaos), calculated using BLOSUM62-based TCRdist between CDR3 peptides within each V-J. Welch's t-statistics and random forest reduced fewer than 600 V-J features to around 14, which were used in a naive Bayes classifier (R e1071). The Morisita-Horn index was used to measure how similar the thyroid and blood repertoires were. The public reads were run again by TCRdb, first through fastp at Q25 and then through MiXCR, and only productive beta chains were kept. Duplicate CDR3 protein sequences are folded into a single record with the most common DNA and genes. In this record, the V and J calls reflect TCRdb's handling and not the investigators' own analysis. The sample contains more than 500,000 distinct CDR3 sequences, about half of them found a single time. Under 20% of the sample belongs to the ten largest clones.

Patients with uncontrolled infections, other autoimmune diseases, pregnancy or lactation were excluded. Diagnoses were established on the basis of clinical symptoms, serum thyroxine and TRAb, thyroid ultrasound, and orbital computed tomography. Trizol reagent was used to extract total RNA, and RNA quality was then checked on an Agilent 2100 Bioanalyzer. The chain employs TRBV19 and TRBJ2-5, with 7 middle bases fitting TRBD2. This TCR came from an adult woman with Graves' disease, either hyperthyroidism or ophthalmopathy (not recorded which). The sample consisted of peripheral blood or thyroid tissue (not recorded which). The DNA sequence is TGTGCCAGTAGTATCCTTACGGGAGGCGAGACCCAGTACTTC. It is translated as CASSILTGGETQYF.